The 9 T cell receptor beta chains in this list originate from one sample, sequenced in a study of T cells in tuberculosis. The table came from immunoSEQ multiplex PCR; TCRdb's copy has only in-frame clones and leaves some out. The sample lists some 28,000 clones, 90% seen once, with 5.5% to 7.5% in the top ten. The sample was PBMCs. The receptors originated from a donor aged 10-29 years with latent tuberculosis or without tuberculosis infection.

V and J are TRBV9 and TRBJ1-6; D uncertain. The CDR3 totals 15 residues. V lost 2 bases, J lost 1 base, and 7 bases lay in between. CDR1 is SGDLS, CDR2 YYNGEE, per germline. The CDR3, as DNA: TGTGCCAGCAGCGTGGGCAGTTCCTATAATTCACCCCTCCACTTT. It translates to CASSVGSSYNSPLHF. The whole variable domain, filled in from reference TRBV9 and TRBJ1-6, reads DSGVTQTPKHLITATGQRVTLRCSPRSGDLSVYWYQQSLDQGLQFLIQYYNGEERAKGNILERFSAQQFPDLHSELNLSSLELGDSALYFCASSVGSSYNSPLHFGNGTRLTVT.

This clone was recorded only once. The chain recombines TRBV14 with TRBJ1-3; possibly TRBD1 for D (5 bases). The CDR3 consists of 16 residues. Trimming removed 1 base at V and 0 bases at J, with 10 bases between. Germline CDR1 reads SGHDN; CDR2 reads FVKESK. The chain's CDR3 is CASSQGQLISGNTIYF. Written as DNA, the CDR3 is TGTGCCAGCAGCCAAGGACAGCTGATCTCTGGAAACACCATATATTTT.

This chain links TRBV29-1 with TRBJ1-3; D is possibly TRBD1 (5 bases). CDR3 length: 15 residues. Trimming removed 3 bases at V and 2 bases at J, with 14 bases between. Germline V gene data show CDR1 as SQVTM and CDR2 as ANQGSEA. As DNA, the CDR3 is TGCAGCGTTGATGTGGGACTGGGGGCTGGAAACACCATATATTTT. Translation gives CSVDVGLGAGNTIYF.

V usage is TRBV19 and J usage is TRBJ1-5, with TRBD1 matching 8 bases. The CDR3 covers 15 residues. The V and J ends lost 3 bases and 4 bases, in that order; junction bases with no gene match: 5. CDR1 is LNHDA, CDR2 SQIVND, per germline (reference sequence). The CDR3: CASSIDRGGNQPQHF. CDR3 DNA sequence: TGTGCCAGTAGTATTGACAGGGGAGGGAATCAGCCCCAGCATTTT.

The chain links TRBV6-6 to TRBJ2-7; 7 nucleotides line up with TRBD1. This CDR3 contains 14 residues. Unmatched junction bases numbered 11, after V lost 8 bases and J lost 4 bases. Germline V gene data show CDR1 as MNHNY and CDR2 as SVGAGI (reference sequence). The CDR3 DNA sequence: TGTGCCAGCGCACCGGGACAGCGAGGTTACGAGCAGTACTTC. This gives the protein CASAPGQRGYEQYF.

This chain uses TRBV21-1 with TRBJ1-4; the DNA was not used to check the table's D call, TRBD1. TRBV21-1 is tagged as a pseudogene. The CDR3 runs to 16 residues. This CDR3 is CASSKRGKGKSRKLFF. The CDR3 bases are TGTGCCAGCAGCAAAAGGGGGAAGGGGAAATCTCGAAAACTGTTTTTT.

The rearrangement joins TRBV7-3 to TRBJ2-7; 10 bases agree with TRBD2. This CDR3 contains 13 residues. The ends lost 4 bases at V and 3 bases at J; junction bases unmatched: 0. Germline CDR1 SGHTA, CDR2 FQGTGA. CDR3 amino acids: CASSSSGGYEQYF. The CDR3 DNA reads as TGTGCCAGCAGCTCTAGCGGGGGCTACGAGCAGTACTTC.

The rearrangement links TRBV7-9 to TRBJ1-4, with D possibly being TRBD1 (5 bases). Germline CDR1 reads SEHNR; CDR2 reads FQNEAQ (reference sequence). The V gene lost 4 bases and the J gene lost 8 bases, with 23 bases spanning the gap. The CDR3 is made up of 17 amino acids. DNA for the CDR3: TGTGCCAGCAGCTCTTCGGCTACGGGGGGGAATTCGGAAAAACTGTTTTTT. This codes for CASSSSATGGNSEKLFF.

The chain employs TRBV6-1 and TRBJ1-2; 11 bases map to TRBD1. The CDR3 contains 14 residues. V shed 8 bases, J shed 5 bases, and the junction held 7 bases outside the gene matches. The germline V gene has CDR1 MNHNS and CDR2 SASEGT. The CDR3 bases are TGTGCCAGCGGACAGGGGGCTCTTTCTTATGGCTACACCTTC. Translation: CASGQGALSYGYTF.